Listed below are T cell receptor beta chains from one sample, sequenced in a study of response to subunit inactivated influenza vaccine. Using its own MiXCR run on the RT-PCR reads, TCRdb lists one record per CDR3 protein. This table holds hundreds of thousands of distinct CDR3 sequences, roughly 14% found once. The sequenced sample was PBMCs from blood, obtained less than 15 days before vaccination. These receptor sequences come from a man over 45 who received an inactivated influenza vaccine. Both conserved end residues are part of each CDR3. The D gene is left open where the match is weak. Not all rows give a size; the values are once, few, many and, for expanded clones, a class.

>TRBD1|TRBJ1-1|TRBV6-2/TRBV6-3|few
TGTGCCAGCAGTTACTCGTCTCCACAGGGGGCGATGCACACTGAAGCTTTCTTT
CASSYSSPQGAMHTEAFF
>-|TRBJ2-7|TRBV4-3|-
TGCGCCAGCAGTCGGTCAGGGCTCTACGAGCAGTACTTC
CASSRSGLYEQYF
>TRBD2|TRBJ2-1|TRBV20-1|few
TGCAGTGCTAATCTGTGGGAGGGCCGGAATGAGCAGTTCTTC
CSANLWEGRNEQFF
>TRBD1|TRBJ1-4|TRBV4-3|few
TGCGCCAGCAGCCAAGATGGGGACAGCAATGAAAAACTGTTTTTT
CASSQDGDSNEKLFF
>-|TRBJ1-3|TRBV11-2|-
TGTGCCAGCTTCTCAGGGAAGGGGCACACCATATATTTT
CASFSGKGHTIYF
>-|TRBJ2-7|TRBV6-6|many
TGTGCCAGCAGTTACATCCACGAGCAGTACTTC
CASSYIHEQYF
>TRBD1|TRBJ1-6|TRBV20-1|-
TGCAGTTTCCGCGGACAGGGAGGATCACCCCTCCACTTT
CSFRGQGGSPLHF
>-|TRBJ2-7|TRBV12-3/TRBV12-4|-
TGTGCCAGCAGTTTTACCCTGAGCTCCTACGAGCAGTACTTC
CASSFTLSSYEQYF
>-|TRBJ2-7|TRBV6-1|-
TGTGCCAGCAGTAATGGCCGGGTTTCCTACGAGCAGTACTTC
CASSNGRVSYEQYF
>-|TRBJ2-2|TRBV19|-
TGTGCCAGCGCCGTAGTGGCGACCGGGGAGCTGTTTTTT
CASAVVATGELFF
>-|TRBJ1-1|TRBV12-3/TRBV12-4|many
TGTGCCAGCAGTTTATGGGTGAACACTGAAGCTTTCTTT
CASSLWVNTEAFF
>-|TRBJ2-1|TRBV4-2|-
TGTGCCAGCAGCCAAGACTGGCACCCAAACAATGAGCAGTTCTTC
CASSQDWHPNNEQFF
>TRBD2|TRBJ2-1|TRBV29-1|-
TGCAGCGTCTCACCAATACTAGCGGGGGACAATGAGCAGTTCTTC
CSVSPILAGDNEQFF
>-|TRBJ1-5|TRBV6-5|few
TGTGCCAGCAGTTACAGGGTTCAGGGGCCCCAGCATTTT
CASSYRVQGPQHF
>-|TRBJ2-2|TRBV7-2|-
TGTGCCAGCAGCTTCGCGCGCCGGGACACCGGGGAGCTGTTTTTT
CASSFARRDTGELFF
>TRBD1|TRBJ1-2|TRBV11-1|few
TGTGCCAGCAGCCCGCTTGGGACAGGAGTGTTCAGGAACTATGGCTACACCTTC
CASSPLGTGVFRNYGYTF
>TRBD1|TRBJ2-1|TRBV20-1|many
TGCAGTGCTAGTCCCCGGACAGGGCGTTTCGATGAGCAGTTCTTC
CSASPRTGRFDEQFF
>-|TRBJ2-1|TRBV19|-
TGTGCCAGTAGTATAGAGGGACGACAGCAGTTCTTC
CASSIEGRQQFF
>TRBD1|TRBJ2-7|TRBV6-1|-
TGTGCCAGCAGTGAAATATACAGGGGGCGTTACGAGCAGTACTTC
CASSEIYRGRYEQYF
>-|TRBJ2-3|TRBV5-1|-
TGCGCCAGCAGCTTGGAGCCGGATAGCACAGATACGCAGTATTTT
CASSLEPDSTDTQYF
>-|TRBJ2-3|TRBV20-1|few
TGCAGTGCTAGTGTAGAGGCTAGCACAGATACGCAGTATTTT
CSASVEASTDTQYF
>TRBD1|TRBJ2-2|TRBV5-6|-
TGTGCCAGCAGCTTGACGACAGGGGCGTGGGAGCTGTTTTTT
CASSLTTGAWELFF
>-|TRBJ2-2|TRBV4-2|-
TGTGCCAGCAGCCCCGATTTGAGCAGACAGAACACCGGGGAGCTGTTTTTT
CASSPDLSRQNTGELFF
>TRBD2|TRBJ2-7|TRBV12-3/TRBV12-4|few
TGTGCCAGCAGGCCTACTGGCGGGGGCTCCTACGAGCAGTACTTC
CASRPTGGGSYEQYF
>TRBD2|TRBJ2-3|TRBV11-1|few
TGTGCCAGCAGCCGACTAGCGGATAAGGATACGCAGTATTTT
CASSRLADKDTQYF
>-|TRBJ2-7|TRBV24-1|many
TGTGCCACCAGTGATTTGTACCGGGTCTCCTACGAGCAGTACTTC
CATSDLYRVSYEQYF
>-|TRBJ1-2|TRBV7-2|many
TGTGCCAGCAGCCCGCCGGGACGCCCCTACACCTTC
CASSPPGRPYTF
>-|TRBJ2-2|TRBV10-2|-
TGCGCCAGCTCCGAAGGCGGGGAAGTCGGAACCGGGGAGCTGTTTTTT
CASSEGGEVGTGELFF
>-|TRBJ2-5|TRBV14|few
TGTGCCAGCAGCCCATTTCCGGGCCGTGAAAACCAAGAGACCCAGTACTTC
CASSPFPGRENQETQYF
>-|TRBJ2-7|TRBV28|-
TGTGCCAGCAGCCCCCATGGCGGCGAGCAGTACTTC
CASSPHGGEQYF
>-|TRBJ2-3|TRBV24-1|few
TGTGCCACCAGTGATTTGTTAGGGAATGTCCCGTATTTT
CATSDLLGNVPYF
>-|TRBJ2-7|TRBV5-6|few
TGTGCCAGCAGCTGGACCTTCAGGGAGTTGTACGAGCAGTACTTC
CASSWTFRELYEQYF
>TRBD2|TRBJ2-5|TRBV2|-
TGTGCCAGCAGTACCTCCGGGACTAGCGGGGATCAAGAGACCCAGTACTTC
CASSTSGTSGDQETQYF
>-|TRBJ2-7|TRBV5-1|few
TGCGCCAGCAGCTCCCCAGGGACACGAGCCTACGAGCAGTACTTC
CASSSPGTRAYEQYF
>-|TRBJ1-4|TRBV6-2/TRBV6-3|-
TGTGCCAGCAGTTCCAGGGATGGTGAAAAACTGTTTTTT
CASSSRDGEKLFF
>-|TRBJ2-1|TRBV3-1|many
TGTGCCAGCAGCCCAGGGACCCTTTCCTACAATGAGCAGTTCTTC
CASSPGTLSYNEQFF
>TRBD2|TRBJ2-3|TRBV27|-
TGTGCCAGCAGTTTAGTAGGGACTAGCGTCTCAGATACGCAGTATTTT
CASSLVGTSVSDTQYF
>TRBD1|TRBJ2-3|TRBV7-2|few
TGTGCCAGCAGCTTGGACAGGGGGCGCGGAGATACGCAGTATTTT
CASSLDRGRGDTQYF
>-|TRBJ1-2|TRBV19|few
TGTGCCAGTAGTATGCGGGGGTACTATGGCTACACCTTC
CASSMRGYYGYTF
>TRBD1|TRBJ2-2|TRBV27|many
TGTGCCAGCAGCCGGGACAGTGTGAACACCGGGGAGCTGTTTTTT
CASSRDSVNTGELFF
>-|TRBJ1-1|TRBV20-1|many
TGCAGTGCTAGACGACCCCAGGGTGGAGGCACTGAAGCTTTCTTT
CSARRPQGGGTEAFF
>-|TRBJ1-4|TRBV5-1|-
TGCGCCAGCAGCTGGAGGGCAGGGGTAAATGAAAAACTGTTTTTT
CASSWRAGVNEKLFF
>TRBD1|TRBJ2-7|TRBV6-1|once
TGTGCCAGCAGACTAACCTCCCGTACAGGGGGGATTACCTACGAGCAGTACTTC
CASRLTSRTGGITYEQYF
>-|TRBJ1-5|TRBV7-8|-
TGTGCCAGCAGCTTATCGCATGGGTTTAGGGACCAGCCCCACCATTTT
CASSLSHGFRDQPHHF
>TRBD1|TRBJ2-1|TRBV19|-
TGTGCCAGTAGTTCGACAGGGGAGACTCCAAAGTTCTTC
CASSSTGETPKFF
>-|TRBJ2-3|TRBV12-3/TRBV12-4|many
TGTGCCAGCAGCCCAATGAGATCAGATACGCAGTATTTT
CASSPMRSDTQYF
>-|TRBJ2-4|TRBV10-3|-
TGTGCCATCAGTGAGTCTGATGTGGACATTCAGTACTTC
CAISESDVDIQYF
>-|TRBJ1-2|TRBV19|many
TGTGCCAGTACTCGCACAGGGATTAACTATGGCTACACCTTC
CASTRTGINYGYTF
>TRBD1|TRBJ1-1|TRBV14|-
TGTGCCAGCAGCCAATTACAGGGGGCCGGTGAAGCTTTCTTT
CASSQLQGAGEAFF
>TRBD2|TRBJ2-1|TRBV7-2|-
TGTGCCAGCAGCTTAGCGGGACTAGGAATCGATGAGCAGTTCTTC
CASSLAGLGIDEQFF
>-|TRBJ1-2|TRBV6-5|-
TGTGCCAGCGCGGGGAAGGGGTCACGCTACACCTTC
CASAGKGSRYTF
>TRBD2|TRBJ2-5|TRBV7-9|-
TGTGCCAGCAGCTTACGGCGGGAGAGGGGGACCCAGTACTTC
CASSLRRERGTQYF
>-|TRBJ2-7|TRBV4-1|few
TGCGCCAGCAGCCAAGTCCACAGAGAAGAGCAGTACTTC
CASSQVHREEQYF
>TRBD1|TRBJ2-2|TRBV6-2/TRBV6-3|-
TGTGCCAGCAGTTCGAGGACAGGGACAGACACCGGGGAGCTGTTTTTT
CASSSRTGTDTGELFF
>-|TRBJ1-2|TRBV11-2|-
TGTGCCAGCAGCTTAGGTGGTGCCCAATATGGCTACACCTTC
CASSLGGAQYGYTF
>-|TRBJ2-2|TRBV5-1|-
TGCGCCAGCAGGGAGGCTTCTAACACCGGGGAGCTGTTTTTT
CASREASNTGELFF
>TRBD1|TRBJ1-2|TRBV12-3/TRBV12-4|many
TGTGCCAGCAGTGGAGGACAGGTTTACTATGGCTACACCTTC
CASSGGQVYYGYTF
>TRBD1|TRBJ1-1|TRBV5-1|few
TGCGCCAGCAGCCAGGACAGGGTGTTCACTGAAGCTTTCTTT
CASSQDRVFTEAFF